One and the same sample provided the 25 T cell receptor beta chains below, sequenced in a study of shared clonotypes between healthy human individuals. CD45RO negativity and positive selection for CCR7 defined naive CD8 cells, a population that excluded terminally differentiated effector memory CD45RA+ cells. Clones were sequenced by immunoSEQ multiplex PCR, and TCRdb holds only the in-frame ones, with some missing. The repertoire holds roughly 650,000 clones, about 96% seen once, with approximately 0.12% in the top ten. Sequencing input: naive CD8+ T cells sorted from blood. These receptors all stem from a woman in her twenties or thirties in good health.

The gene calls are TRBV5-6 and TRBJ2-2; D is ambiguous. Between the trimmed V and J ends, which lost 4 bases and 6 bases, there was a span of 7 bases. There are 12 residues in the CDR3. The germline V gene has CDR1 SGHDT and CDR2 YYEEEE. The CDR3 loop reads CASSVGSGELFF. The CDR3 DNA sequence: TGTGCCAGCAGCGTGGGCTCCGGGGAGCTGTTTTTT.

This clone was picked up one time. The chain carries TRBV19 and TRBJ2-2, with 8 bases matching TRBD1. This CDR3 comprises 15 residues. CDR1 LNHDA and CDR2 SQIVND come from the germline V gene (reference sequence). The trim removed 0 bases at V and 6 bases at J, leaving 3 bases unmatched. The CDR3 nucleotides read TGTGCCAGTAGTATAGATGAGGACAGGGCCGGGGAGCTGTTTTTT. It is translated as CASSIDEDRAGELFF.

This clone appeared a single time. V is TRBV7-8 and J is TRBJ2-1, with 8 bases that match TRBD2. The ends lost 5 bases at V and 0 bases at J; junction bases unmatched: 3. The germline V gene encodes CDR1 SGHVS and CDR2 FQNEAQ. The CDR3 contains 15 residues. The CDR3 region has the DNA TGTGCCAGCAGCACTAGCGGAAGCTCCTACAATGAGCAGTTCTTC. It specifies CASSTSGSSYNEQFF. Full variable domain (outside the CDR3, taken from reference TRBV7-8 and TRBJ2-1): GAGVSQSPRYKVAKRGQDVALRCDPISGHVSLFWYQQALGQGPEFLTYFQNEAQLDKSGLPSDRFFAERPEGSVSTLKIQRTQQEDSAVYLCASSTSGSSYNEQFFGPGTRLTVL.

Written as DNA, the CDR3 is TGTGCCAGCAGCTTAGGACTTTGGGAGACCCAGTACTTC. As protein: CASSLGLWETQYF. The chain has TRBV13 and TRBJ2-5; no clear D. The CDR3 sequence is 13 residues long. Germline V gene lookup returns CDR1 PRHDT and CDR2 FYEKMQ (reference sequence). Trimming removed 0 bases from V and 5 bases from J, with 7 bases in between.

The rearrangement joins TRBV5-6 to TRBJ2-5; D possibly corresponds to TRBD1 (5 bases). TRBJ2-7 explains the end of the DNA better; the J call may be wrong. Germline CDR1 and CDR2: SGHDT and YYEEEE. The CDR3 spans 13 residues. The CDR3 DNA sequence: TGTGCCAGCAGCTTAGGGGTCAACTACGAGCAGTACTTC. Amino acid sequence: CASSLGVNYEQYF.

The rearrangement uses TRBV7-8 and TRBJ2-7, with TRBD1 identical over 7 bases. This CDR3 contains 15 residues. Germline V CDR1 and CDR2: SGHVS, FQNEAQ. The J segment lost 3 bases and the V segment lost 5 bases, leaving 10 bases of the junction unmatched. CDR3: CASSPRTGQYYEQYF. DNA of the CDR3: TGTGCCAGCAGCCCGAGAACGGGACAGTACTACGAGCAGTACTTC.

The chain recombines TRBV27 with TRBJ1-2, with no clear D. The germline gives CDR1 MNHEY, CDR2 SMNVEV (reference sequence). This CDR3 has 13 residues. Trimming pared 6 bases from V and 8 bases from J, leaving 16 bases between. Here the CDR3 reads CASSIGLGRGYTF. In DNA, the CDR3 is TGTGCCAGCAGCATCGGGCTAGGCCGAGGCTACACCTTC.

The chain uses TRBV19 and TRBJ2-3, with 9 nucleotides matching TRBD1. The CDR3 contains 16 residues. Germline V gene lookup returns CDR1 LNHDA and CDR2 SQIVND (reference sequence). Trimming took 5 bases from V and 2 from J; bases not matched to a gene: 8. CDR3 protein: CASSERQGDITDTQYF. The CDR3 coding sequence is TGTGCCAGTAGTGAGCGACAGGGGGATATCACAGATACGCAGTATTTT.

This clone has a single count. This chain connects TRBV28 to TRBJ1-1; D uncertain. Germline CDR1 reads MDHEN; CDR2 reads SYDVKM. The CDR3 extends over 13 amino acids. The V gene lost 0 bases and the J gene lost 1 base, with 3 bases spanning the gap. This chain's CDR3 is CASSLWQNTEAFF. The CDR3 region has the DNA TGTGCCAGCAGTTTATGGCAGAACACTGAAGCTTTCTTT. The full variable domain, completed using reference TRBV28 and TRBJ1-1, is DVKVTQSSRYLVKRTGEKVFLECVQDMDHENMFWYRQDPGLGLRLIYFSYDVKMKEKGDIPEGYSVSREKKERFSLILESASTNQTSMYLCASSLWQNTEAFFGQGTRLTVV.

This chain uses TRBV5-5 with TRBJ1-2, with 8 bases lining up with TRBD1. V lost 4 bases, J lost 4 bases, and 6 bases stayed unmatched. Per the germline V gene, CDR1 is SGHKS and CDR2 is YYEKEE (reference sequence). The CDR3 consists of 14 residues. CDR3 sequence reads: CASSLGQGGYGYTF. CDR3 nucleotides: TGTGCCAGCAGCCTCGGACAGGGCGGCTATGGCTACACCTTC.

This chain links TRBV7-2 with TRBJ2-1; 7 bases match TRBD2. The V gene end was trimmed by 4 bases and the J gene end by 2 bases; junction bases not matched to a gene: 14. The CDR3 has 18 residues. Germline lookup yields CDR1 SGHTA and CDR2 FQGNSA. CDR3 amino acids: CASSWTPFNAGAYNEQFF. For the CDR3, the DNA is TGTGCCAGCAGCTGGACACCCTTTAATGCGGGGGCCTACAATGAGCAGTTCTTC.

The chain links TRBV30 to TRBJ2-7; 7 positions match TRBD2. CDR1 and CDR2 (germline): GTSNPN, SVGIG (reference sequence). This CDR3 comprises 14 residues. Unmatched junction bases numbered 9, after V lost 2 bases and J lost 5 bases. The CDR3 DNA is TGTGCCTGGAGTAAGCTAGCGGTTTGGGACGAGCAGTACTTC. Protein sequence: CAWSKLAVWDEQYF.

V usage is TRBV6-5 and J usage is TRBJ1-2, with D uncertain. The CDR3 has 15 residues. Germline values: CDR1 MNHEY, CDR2 SVGAGI. V lost 5 bases and J 8 bases, leaving 21 bases between the germline ends. The CDR3 loop is CASSLNSGRADGYTF. The DNA for the CDR3 is TGTGCCAGCAGTCTTAACTCCGGGAGGGCGGACGGCTACACCTTC.

The chain combines TRBV5-8 with TRBJ2-7, with D uncertain. Trimming stripped 1 base from V and 3 bases from J, with 8 bases between. This CDR3 is 13 amino acids long. Germline loops: CDR1 SGHTS, CDR2 YDEGEE. CDR3 sequence reads: CASSLRPNYEQYF. Here the CDR3 DNA reads TGTGCCAGCAGCTTGAGACCGAACTACGAGCAGTACTTC.

This clone was found once. CDR3 sequence: CASSTGTSGSSGEQYF. The CDR3 DNA reads as TGTGCCAGCAGCACCGGGACTAGCGGGAGTTCTGGCGAGCAGTACTTC. V gene TRBV5-6 combines with J gene TRBJ2-7, with 14 bases identical to TRBD2. CDR3 size: 16 residues. V was clipped by 4 bases and J by 6 bases; unmatched bases: 9. The germline V gene encodes CDR1 SGHDT and CDR2 YYEEEE.

This clone was detected once. The chain couples TRBV27 to TRBJ1-2; D remains ambiguous. This CDR3 has 12 residues. Trimming pared 1 base from V and 9 bases from J, leaving 9 bases between. The germline gives CDR1 MNHEY, CDR2 SMNVEV (reference sequence). For the CDR3, the DNA is TGTGCCAGCAGTTTATTCCCGGGGAGCTACACCTTC. Protein: CASSLFPGSYTF.

J is TRBJ1-4 and V is TRBV2, with a weak D call TRBD1 (5 bases). Trimming pared 8 bases from V and 6 bases from J, leaving 13 bases between. This CDR3 region has 13 residues. Germline lookup yields CDR1 SNHLY and CDR2 FYNNEI. The CDR3 DNA sequence: TGTGCCAGCCTCGGTCGGGGCCATGAAAAACTGTTTTTT. It yields the protein CASLGRGHEKLFF.

The CDR3 DNA reads as TGTGCCAGCACCCCGTGGGGGCCGTGGGGGTATGAGCAGTTCTTC. Its protein product is CASTPWGPWGYEQFF. The chain uses TRBV27 and TRBJ2-1; possibly TRBD1 for D (6 bases). The V gene's germline CDR1 is MNHEY and CDR2 SMNVEV (reference sequence). The CDR3 contains 15 residues. The V end lost 7 bases, the J end lost 8 bases, and 21 bases lay between the germline ends.

The chain uses TRBV11-2 and TRBJ2-5, with D hard to call. This CDR3 is built from 15 residues. The germline gives CDR1 SGHAT, CDR2 FQNNGV. V was shortened by 0 bases and J by 4 bases, with 12 bases between the two germline ends. The CDR3: CASSLELVARETQYF. The CDR3 region has the DNA TGTGCCAGCAGCTTAGAGTTGGTAGCTCGAGAGACCCAGTACTTC.

The chain combines TRBV27 with TRBJ2-5, with 7 bases aligning to TRBD2. The germline V gene encodes CDR1 MNHEY and CDR2 SMNVEV (reference sequence). CDR3 size: 14 residues. The V gene end was trimmed by 5 bases and the J gene end by 4 bases; junction bases not matched to a gene: 7. CDR3 protein: CASSPGVAGETQYF. The DNA for the CDR3 is TGTGCCAGCAGTCCGGGGGTAGCGGGAGAGACCCAGTACTTC.

This clone was seen only once. J is TRBJ2-7 and V is TRBV6-5, with a tentative D call TRBD2 (6 bases). Germline V lookup: CDR1 MNHEY, CDR2 SVGAGI. V dropped 5 bases and J dropped 4 bases, with 18 bases sitting between them. CDR3 size: 15 residues. Written as DNA, the CDR3 is TGTGCCAGCAGTGGCCGGGACTCTAATATTTACGAGCAGTACTTC. Translated: CASSGRDSNIYEQYF.

CDR3 coding DNA: TGTGCCAGCAGGTCCGGGTGGGAGACCCAGTACTTC. Amino acid sequence: CASRSGWETQYF. The V gene is TRBV14, the J gene TRBJ2-5; no clear D gene. The length of the CDR3 is 12 residues. Between the trimmed V and J ends, which lost 6 bases and 5 bases, there was a span of 10 bases. CDR1 SGHDN and CDR2 FVKESK come from the germline V gene.

V and J are TRBV27 and TRBJ2-1; D unclear. The V gene lost 5 bases and the J gene lost 2 bases, with 10 bases spanning the gap. Germline V gene data show CDR1 as MNHEY and CDR2 as SMNVEV (reference sequence). The length of the CDR3 is 14 residues. CDR3 loop: CASSPPDAYNEQFF. DNA of the CDR3: TGTGCCAGCAGTCCTCCAGATGCCTACAATGAGCAGTTCTTC.

The rearrangement links TRBV2 to TRBJ2-3; 7 nucleotides line up with TRBD2. This CDR3 has 18 residues. Germline trimming cut 3 bases from V and 1 base from J; bases unmatched to any gene: 13. The germline gives CDR1 SNHLY, CDR2 FYNNEI. The CDR3 loop is CASSEELSGILGTDTQYF. The CDR3, as DNA: TGTGCCAGCAGTGAGGAACTAAGCGGGATTCTCGGCACAGATACGCAGTATTTT.

V and J are TRBV7-6 and TRBJ2-2; 7 bases align to TRBD1. J gave up 6 bases and V 5 bases, and 3 bases lay outside the gene matches. The CDR3 runs 13 residues. Germline assignment: CDR1 SGHVS and CDR2 FNYEAQ. CDR3 in amino acids: CASSPGGPGELFF. CDR3 in DNA: TGTGCCAGCAGCCCAGGGGGTCCCGGGGAGCTGTTTTTT.